The TCR beta chain described here comes from a study of low-dose radiotherapy and immunotherapy resistance in tumors. The overall study: Cohort 1 got 0.5 Gy per fraction every 2 weeks, 6.5 Gy in total. The authors gave intravenous cyclophosphamide 200 mg/m2 every two weeks, one day before radiation and immunotherapy.

CDR3 length: 13 amino acids. Germline CDR1 and CDR2: LGHNA and YSLEER. V dropped 0 bases and J dropped 8 bases, with 8 bases sitting between them. This clonotype was counted only a few times. Alpha and beta chains were covered, as first-strand cDNA relied on TRAV- and TRBV-specific primers. PCR amplification of the TCRs was performed with Phusion for 20 to 25 PCR cycles, and it relied on a constant-region primer together with a V-primer adapter. The authors amplified isolated mRNA by in vitro transcription. TCRdb ran MiXCR on the reads and lists one entry per CDR3 protein. The sample lists 85,000 to 95,000 distinct CDR3 sequences, 9.4% seen once, with under 1.1% in the top ten. Time point: before trial treatment. Every donor's regimen consisted of nivolumab, ipilimumab, aspirin, low-dose cyclophosphamide and low-dose radiotherapy.

The sequence derives from a male donor with prostate cancer. Sequencing used PBMCs, obtained before treatment. The rearrangement joins TRBV4-3 to TRBJ2-1; D is ambiguous. In DNA form, the CDR3 reads TGCGCCAGCAGCCAAGATCGATACGATGAGCAGTTCTTC. Protein product: CASSQDRYDEQFF.